The next 25 T cell receptor beta chains were all read from a single sample in a study of radiation and T cells in renal cell carcinoma. As for time point: blood 4 weeks post-SBRT, at nephrectomy. Documented treatment: 15 Gy SBRT to primary tumor, nephrectomy 4 weeks later. Using immunoSEQ multiplex PCR, the repertoire was profiled, and TCRdb retains in-frame clones only, with some absent. The sample yields about 78,000 clones, 80% to 90% seen once. The sample here was blood, taken from a patient whose treatment included radiotherapy and nephrectomy. The receptors come from a woman in her seventies with renal cell carcinoma.

This chain joins TRBV7-8 and TRBJ2-7; D call uncertain. Germline CDR1 is SGHVS and CDR2 is FQNEAQ. There are 13 residues in the CDR3. V was trimmed by 0 bases and J by 4 bases, leaving 7 bases between them. The CDR3 region is CASSLAGSYEQYF. The DNA of the CDR3 is TGTGCCAGCAGCTTAGCTGGCAGTTACGAGCAGTACTTC.

The chain employs TRBV5-6 and TRBJ1-1; no clear D. V lost 2 bases, J lost 1 base, and 6 bases lay in between. The CDR3 extends over 13 amino acids. The germline gives CDR1 SGHDT, CDR2 YYEEEE. The CDR3 loop is CASSLGGNTEAFF. The CDR3 bases are TGTGCCAGCAGCTTAGGCGGGAACACTGAAGCTTTCTTT. The whole variable domain, filled in from reference TRBV5-6 and TRBJ1-1, reads DAGVTQSPTHLIKTRGQQVTLRCSPKSGHDTVSWYQQALGQGPQFIFQYYEEEERQRGNFPDRFSGHQFPNYSSELNVNALLLGDSALYLCASSLGGNTEAFFGQGTRLTVV.

The chain links TRBV10-3 to TRBJ2-2; the D gene is possibly TRBD1 (6 bases). V was cut by 5 bases and J by 2 bases, with 12 bases left in between. In germline, CDR1 is ENHRY, CDR2 SYGVKD. This CDR3 spans 15 amino acids. The CDR3 bases are TGTGCCATCAGTCTCAGGGGCTCTAACACCGGGGAGCTGTTTTTT. Translated, it gives CAISLRGSNTGELFF.

This clone was observed a single time. The chain employs TRBV9 and TRBJ1-5, with D unresolved. The V end lost 4 bases, the J end lost 0 bases, and 8 bases lay between the germline ends. This CDR3 region has 14 residues. Germline CDR1 and CDR2: SGDLS and YYNGEE. The CDR3 loop reads CASSRSYSNQPQHF. CDR3 DNA sequence: TGTGCCAGCAGCCGTTCCTATAGCAATCAGCCCCAGCATTTT. The complete variable domain, with remaining parts taken from reference TRBV9 and TRBJ1-5, reads DSGVTQTPKHLITATGQRVTLRCSPRSGDLSVYWYQQSLDQGLQFLIQYYNGEERAKGNILERFSAQQFPDLHSELNLSSLELGDSALYFCASSRSYSNQPQHFGDGTRLSIL.

The rearrangement links TRBV7-9 to TRBJ1-2, with 12 bases aligning to TRBD1. J lost 5 bases, V lost 5 bases, and 3 bases had no gene match. The CDR3 has 14 amino acids. Germline CDR1 is SEHNR and CDR2 is FQNEAQ (reference sequence). CDR3 DNA sequence: TGTGCCAGCAGCGCGGGACAGGGGGCGTATGGCTACACCTTC. Protein product: CASSAGQGAYGYTF.

This clone was seen only once. The chain combines TRBV19 with TRBJ2-3, with a possible D match to TRBD1 (6 bases). Germline V gives CDR1 LNHDA, CDR2 SQIVND (reference sequence). The CDR3 length is 16 residues. The V end was cut by 5 bases, the J end by 11 bases, with 26 bases between. The CDR3: CASSLRQEGPSLGQYF. The CDR3 nucleotides are TGTGCCAGTAGTTTGCGACAGGAAGGACCTTCGTTGGGGCAGTATTTT.

The V call is TRBV5-1, the J call TRBJ2-3; D is ambiguous. Trimming shortened V by 0 bases and J by 5 bases, and 4 bases separated the two germline ends. The germline V gene has CDR1 SGHRS and CDR2 YFSETQ. The CDR3 totals 12 residues. In nucleotides, the CDR3 is TGCGCCAGCAGCTTGGGGAGAGATACGCAGTATTTT. Translating gives CASSLGRDTQYF.

This rearrangement joins TRBV7-3 to TRBJ2-2; the D gene is possibly TRBD2 (7 bases). This CDR3 is built from 16 residues. V lost 7 bases and J lost 6, with 21 bases in between. From germline, CDR1 is SGHTA and CDR2 FQGTGA. CDR3: CASTLLRGGPPGELFF. CDR3 DNA: TGTGCCAGCACCCTCCTAAGGGGGGGTCCCCCCGGGGAGCTGTTTTTT. The full variable domain, with the rest looked up from reference TRBV7-3 and TRBJ2-2, is GAGVSQTPSNKVTEKGKYVELRCDPISGHTALYWYRQSLGQGPEFLIYFQGTGAADDSGLPNDRFFAVRPEGSVSTLKIQRTERGDSAVYLCASTLLRGGPPGELFFGEGSRLTVL.

This chain links TRBV5-1 with TRBJ2-1, with TRBD1 matching over 9 bases. Germline V gene data show CDR1 as SGHRS and CDR2 as YFSETQ. J was trimmed by 6 bases and V by 3 bases; bases with no gene match: 7. This CDR3 region has 15 residues. The CDR3 loop reads CASSSRTGAINEQFF. CDR3 bases: TGCGCCAGCAGCTCTCGGACAGGGGCCATCAATGAGCAGTTCTTC. Supplemented by reference TRBV5-1 and TRBJ2-1, the full variable domain reads KAGVTQTPRYLIKTRGQQVTLSCSPISGHRSVSWYQQTPGQGLQFLFEYFSETQRNKGNFPGRFSGRQFSNSRSEMNVSTLELGDSALYLCASSSRTGAINEQFFGPGTRLTVL.

This clone has just one count. The gene calls are TRBV19 and TRBJ2-7; D possibly corresponds to TRBD1 (6 bases). This CDR3 has 13 amino acids. Germline V gene lookup returns CDR1 LNHDA and CDR2 SQIVND (reference sequence). Trimming took off 9 bases at V and 2 bases at J, with 14 bases between the two ends. The CDR3 protein is CASQGRGTYEQYF. The CDR3 DNA sequence: TGTGCCAGCCAGGGCAGGGGTACCTACGAGCAGTACTTC. Combining the CDR3 with reference TRBV19 and TRBJ2-7 gives the whole variable domain DGGITQSPKYLFRKEGQNVTLSCEQNLNHDAMYWYRQDPGQGLRLIYYSQIVNDFQKGDIAEGYSVSREKKESFPLTVTSAQKNPTAFYLCASQGRGTYEQYFGPGTRLTVT.

The chain has TRBV19 and TRBJ1-6, with 7 bases aligning to TRBD1. Trimming took 9 bases from V and 10 from J; bases not matched to a gene: 6. This CDR3 region has 12 residues. Looked up from germline, CDR1 is LNHDA and CDR2 is SQIVND (reference sequence). The CDR3 spells CASSGGGSPLHF. CDR3 nucleotide sequence: TGTGCCAGCTCAGGGGGGGGGTCACCCCTCCACTTT.

The V and J genes are TRBV7-2 and TRBJ2-6; D is unresolved. Between the trimmed V and J ends, which lost 3 bases and 8 bases, there was a span of 2 bases. Looked up from germline, CDR1 is SGHTA and CDR2 is FQGNSA. This CDR3 is 11 amino acids long. The CDR3 DNA is TGTGCCAGCAGCTTCTCCAACGTCCTGACTTTC. Translation gives CASSFSNVLTF.

The chain combines TRBV5-1 with TRBJ1-3; TRBD1 is a possible D gene (6 bases). V gave up 4 bases and J gave up 6 bases, with 14 bases separating them. The germline V gene has CDR1 SGHRS and CDR2 YFSETQ. The CDR3 contains 14 residues. The CDR3 bases are TGCGCCAGCAGCCCAAGGACAGCTGAAAACACCATATATTTT. It yields the protein CASSPRTAENTIYF.

This chain links TRBV5-1 with TRBJ2-5, with TRBD1 matching over 11 bases. Germline lookup yields CDR1 SGHRS and CDR2 YFSETQ. The CDR3 has 19 residues. Trimming cost V 1 base and J 0 bases; bases outside gene matches: 11. CDR3 protein: CASSLNTLGQGGYQETQYF. For the CDR3, the DNA is TGCGCCAGCAGCTTGAACACGTTGGGACAGGGGGGTTACCAAGAGACCCAGTACTTC.

The V call is TRBV2, the J call TRBJ2-1, with TRBD2 matching 9 bases. The CDR3 sequence is 15 residues long. Germline V gene lookup returns CDR1 SNHLY and CDR2 FYNNEI. Losses at the gene ends were 4 bases for V and 5 bases for J; bases not matched to a gene: 6. CDR3 sequence (DNA): TGTGCCAGCAGTGGGAGCGGGGGGTACAACAATGAGCAGTTCTTC. Protein sequence: CASSGSGGYNNEQFF.

The V and J genes are TRBV4-2 and TRBJ1-1; D may be TRBD1 (6 bases). The CDR3 covers 14 residues. In germline, CDR1 is LGHNA, CDR2 YNFKEQ. The ends were cut back, 5 bases at V and 3 bases at J, with 13 bases in the middle. CDR3 amino acids: CASSGIQGDTEAFF. CDR3 coding DNA: TGTGCCAGCAGCGGGATACAGGGAGACACTGAAGCTTTCTTT.

The chain uses TRBV4-2 and TRBJ1-1, with D uncertain. Germline V gene lookup returns CDR1 LGHNA and CDR2 YNFKEQ. This CDR3 has 13 residues. Trimming took 2 bases from V and 5 from J, leaving 9 bases between them. The CDR3 loop reads CASSQPGRTEAFF. Written as DNA, the CDR3 is TGTGCCAGCAGCCAACCAGGTCGGACTGAAGCTTTCTTT.

The V gene is TRBV15, the J gene TRBJ1-1, with TRBD1 as a possible D gene (5 bases). The V gene's germline CDR1 is LNHNV and CDR2 YYDKDF (reference sequence). The V end was cut by 6 bases, the J end by 1 base, with 18 bases between. CDR3 size: 16 residues. In DNA form, the CDR3 reads TGTGCCACCAGTCCCCCAGGGAGAGTAAGGAACACTGAAGCTTTCTTT. It translates to CATSPPGRVRNTEAFF.

V and J are TRBV7-2 and TRBJ2-1, with D unclear. Germline V gives CDR1 SGHTA, CDR2 FQGNSA. V shed 2 bases and J shed 0 bases, with 11 bases lying between them. There are 16 residues in the CDR3. CDR3 DNA sequence: TGTGCCAGCAGCTTATCACAGAGACCCTCCTACAATGAGCAGTTCTTC. Its translation: CASSLSQRPSYNEQFF.

CDR3 nucleotides: TGCAGTGGGTCTGGGGCCAACGTCCTGACTTTC. This translates into CSGSGANVLTF. V usage is TRBV20-1 and J usage is TRBJ2-6, with D uncertain. CDR3 length: 11 amino acids. The V gene lost 7 bases and the J gene lost 1 base, with 2 bases spanning the gap. The V gene's germline CDR1 is DFQATT and CDR2 SNEGSKA (reference sequence).

The CDR3 protein is CASRLRTSGYEQYF. CDR3 bases: TGTGCCAGCAGACTGAGGACTAGCGGCTACGAGCAGTACTTC. The chain joins TRBV2 to TRBJ2-7; TRBD2 matches 10 bases. Unmatched junction bases numbered 5, after V lost 6 bases and J lost 3 bases. This CDR3 has 14 amino acids. The germline V gene encodes CDR1 SNHLY and CDR2 FYNNEI.

The rearrangement uses TRBV19 and TRBJ2-5; D not certain. Looked up from germline, CDR1 is LNHDA and CDR2 is SQIVND (reference sequence). Trimming removed 9 bases from V and 5 bases from J, with 7 bases in between. The CDR3 runs 10 residues. The CDR3 DNA sequence: TGTGCCAGCCACGGGGAGACCCAGTACTTC. It codes for CASHGETQYF.

This sequence joins TRBV6-5 and TRBJ1-5, with D perhaps matching TRBD1 (6 bases). Trimming stripped 4 bases from V and 1 base from J, with 14 bases between. Germline lookup yields CDR1 MNHEY and CDR2 SVGAGI. The CDR3 length is 16 residues. The CDR3 nucleotides are TGTGCCAGCAGTTCTTCCACAGGGACGAGCAATCAGCCCCAGCATTTT. This gives the protein CASSSSTGTSNQPQHF.

The genes are TRBV19 and TRBJ1-5; TRBD1 matches at 8 bases. The CDR3 length is 15 residues. J was trimmed by 2 bases and V by 5 bases; bases with no gene match: 5. Germline CDR1 reads LNHDA; CDR2 reads SQIVND (reference sequence). The CDR3 sequence is CASSSSGGGNQPQHF. CDR3 nucleotides: TGTGCCAGTAGTTCATCAGGGGGCGGCAATCAGCCCCAGCATTTT.

This chain connects TRBV10-1 to TRBJ1-2; 7 bases line up with TRBD1. Germline assignment: CDR1 WNHNN and CDR2 SYGVQD (reference sequence). The V segment lost 3 bases and the J segment 2 bases; nucleotides outside the gene matches: 6. This CDR3 has 15 residues. The CDR3 protein is CASSDPEDRNYGYTF. CDR3 in DNA: TGCGCCAGCAGTGACCCCGAGGACAGGAACTATGGCTACACCTTC.